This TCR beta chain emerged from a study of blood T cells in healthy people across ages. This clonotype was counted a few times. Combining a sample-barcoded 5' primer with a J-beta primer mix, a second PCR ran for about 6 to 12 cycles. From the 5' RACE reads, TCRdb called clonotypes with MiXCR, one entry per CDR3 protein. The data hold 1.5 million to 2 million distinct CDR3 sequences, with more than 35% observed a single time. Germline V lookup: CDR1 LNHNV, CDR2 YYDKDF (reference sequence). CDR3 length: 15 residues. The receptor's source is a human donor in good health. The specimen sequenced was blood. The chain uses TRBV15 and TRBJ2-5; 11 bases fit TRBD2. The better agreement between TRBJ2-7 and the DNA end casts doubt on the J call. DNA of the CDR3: TGTGCCACCAGCAGAGTAGCGGGGGGGCTTTCCGAGCAGTACTTC. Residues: CATSRVAGGLSEQYF.